This TCR beta chain was identified in a study of T cell changes during pregnancy in multiple sclerosis. V lost 0 bases to trimming and J lost 5 bases; unmatched junction nucleotides: 8. CDR3 length: 16 amino acids. CDR1 and CDR2 (germline): GTSNPN, SVGIG (reference sequence). Profiling relied on immunoSEQ multiplex PCR, and the TCRdb table lists in-frame clones only, not all of them. The top ten hold 7% to 9% of the sample, which has around 12,000 clones, 88% seen once. The sequencing here drew on CD8+ T cells from peripheral blood mononuclear cells, taken in the second trimester of pregnancy. The sequence derives from a female donor in good health, enrolled as a control in a pregnancy study. The chain uses TRBV30 and TRBJ2-5; the match to TRBD2 covers 11 bases. Here the CDR3 reads CAWSVGSGGAGETQYF. In DNA form, the CDR3 reads TGTGCCTGGAGTGTGGGTAGCGGGGGGGCCGGCGAGACCCAGTACTTC. The full variable domain, with the rest looked up from reference TRBV30 and TRBJ2-5, is SQTIHQWPATLVQPVGSPLSLECTVEGTSNPNLYWYRQAAGRGLQLLFYSVGIGQISSEVPQNLSASRPQDRQFILSSKKLLLSDSGFYLCAWSVGSGGAGETQYFGPGTRLLVL.